There are a few counts of the clone carrying this T cell receptor (beta chain). Its antigen is still unknown. A J-beta primer mix and a sample-barcoded 5' primer were used in a second PCR of about 7 to 12 cycles. TCRdb re-called the 5' RACE reads through MiXCR, storing one row per CDR3 protein. The sample lists 600,000 to 800,000 distinct CDR3 sequences, around 20% occurring once. The data stem from a study of blood T cells in healthy people across ages. V was cut by 0 bases and J by 8 bases, with 14 bases left in between. The CDR3 extends over 15 amino acids. CDR1 and CDR2 (germline): MNHEY, SVGAGI. Findings and caveats of the study: There was no known CMV status for donors, so expanded clonotype changes were possibly confounded.

The chain has TRBV6-5 and TRBJ2-1; the D call may be TRBD1 or TRBD2 (5 bases each). Sequencing was performed on blood. This sequence was found in a man aged 65 to 85 in good health. CDR3 sequence: CASSYSGVKLDEQFF. The CDR3 DNA follows: TGTGCCAGCAGTTACTCGGGGGTAAAGTTGGATGAGCAGTTCTTC.